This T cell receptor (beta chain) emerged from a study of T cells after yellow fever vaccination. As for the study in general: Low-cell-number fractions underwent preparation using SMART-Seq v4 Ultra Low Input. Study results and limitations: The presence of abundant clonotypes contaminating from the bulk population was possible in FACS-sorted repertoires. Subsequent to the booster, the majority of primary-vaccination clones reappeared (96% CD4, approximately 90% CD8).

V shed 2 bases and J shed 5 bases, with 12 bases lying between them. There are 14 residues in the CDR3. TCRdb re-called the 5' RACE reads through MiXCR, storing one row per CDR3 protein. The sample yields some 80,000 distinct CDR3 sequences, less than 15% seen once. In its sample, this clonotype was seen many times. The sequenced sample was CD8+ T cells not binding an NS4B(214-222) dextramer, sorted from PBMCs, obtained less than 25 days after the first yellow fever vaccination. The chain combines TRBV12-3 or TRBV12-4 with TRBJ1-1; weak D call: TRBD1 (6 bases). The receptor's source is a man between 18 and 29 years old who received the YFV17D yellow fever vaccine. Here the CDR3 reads CASSLLQGYTEAFF. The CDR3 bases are TGTGCCAGCAGTTTATTACAGGGCTATACTGAAGCTTTCTTT.